The 29 T cell receptor beta chains below were found in one sample sequenced in a study of neurological immune-mediated disorders. MiXCR, run by TCRdb on the 5' RACE reads, gives a single entry per CDR3 protein. The table lists about 59,000 distinct CDR3 sequences, 24% of them singletons, with 3.5% to 5.5% in the top ten. Indicated time point: technical triplicate 2. Sequences were obtained from PBMCs. Every receptor here comes from a man aged 55-75 years with HTLV-1-associated myelopathy (HAM/TSP).

This clonotype occurred many times. In DNA form, the CDR3 reads TGCGCCAGCAGCTTGGGGACAGGGACCTCGAACACTGAAGCTTTCTTT. This encodes CASSLGTGTSNTEAFF. This rearrangement joins TRBV5-1 to TRBJ1-1; 8 nucleotides match TRBD1. Germline-derived CDR1 and CDR2 are SGHRS and YFSETQ. Trimming at V came to 0 bases and at J to 1 base, leaving 5 bases not matched to a gene. CDR3 size: 16 residues.

A few counts support this clonotype. The chain combines TRBV20-1 with TRBJ2-7; a weak D match, TRBD1 (7 bases). The CDR3 contains 15 residues. Trimming stripped 0 bases from V and 4 bases from J, with 16 bases between. CDR1 is DFQATT and CDR2 is SNEGSKA in the germline V gene (reference sequence). Here the CDR3 reads CSARDLRGDRYEQYF. The CDR3 bases are TGCAGTGCTAGAGATCTCAGGGGGGATCGGTACGAGCAGTACTTC.

In its sample, this clonotype was seen many times. This sequence joins TRBV5-1 and TRBJ1-1; no clear D. The germline V and J ends were trimmed by 1 base and 4 bases, with 14 bases remaining between them. The germline V gene encodes CDR1 SGHRS and CDR2 YFSETQ. CDR3 length equals 15 residues. CDR3 DNA: TGCGCCAGCAGCTTGACCCCCGACGGTGCCACTGAAGCTTTCTTT. This sequence encodes CASSLTPDGATEAFF.

There are many counts of this clonotype. V usage is TRBV29-1 and J usage is TRBJ2-1; 7 positions agree with TRBD2. With 6 bases clipped from V and 10 bases from J, the junction kept 18 bases outside the gene matches. There are 15 residues in the CDR3. The germline gives CDR1 SQVTM, CDR2 ANQGSEA. CDR3 sequence reads: CSVAPLEGGPGEQFF. DNA for the CDR3: TGCAGCGTCGCCCCTTTGGAGGGAGGGCCAGGGGAGCAGTTCTTC.

There are many counts of this clonotype. The rearrangement joins TRBV12-3 or TRBV12-4 to TRBJ2-3, with no clear D. V dropped 2 bases and J dropped 2 bases, with 8 bases sitting between them. The CDR3 covers 14 residues. The CDR3, as DNA: TGTGCCAGCAGTTTAAGACCACACACAGATACGCAGTATTTT. This codes for CASSLRPHTDTQYF.

This clonotype was observed at least ten times. The V call is TRBV20-1, the J call TRBJ1-1; 9 nucleotides align to TRBD1. Germline V lookup: CDR1 DFQATT, CDR2 SNEGSKA (reference sequence). The CDR3 sequence is 14 residues long. The V gene end was trimmed by 4 bases and the J gene end by 0 bases; junction bases not matched to a gene: 3. Written as DNA, the CDR3 is TGCAGTGCTACTGGACAGGGGATGAACACTGAAGCTTTCTTT. It yields the protein CSATGQGMNTEAFF.

This clonotype came up many times. The chain carries TRBV12-3 or TRBV12-4 and TRBJ2-7, with TRBD2 matching over 7 bases. V shed 6 bases, J shed 7 bases, and the junction held 12 bases outside the gene matches. This CDR3 spans 14 amino acids. CDR3 sequence: CASRAGWGIGEQYF. CDR3 DNA sequence: TGTGCCAGCAGAGCGGGGTGGGGAATCGGTGAGCAGTACTTC.

This clonotype was recorded a few times. The chain uses TRBV5-1 and TRBJ2-5; perhaps D is TRBD1 or TRBD2 (5 bases each). Germline assignment: CDR1 SGHRS and CDR2 YFSETQ. Trimming left V 3 bases short and J 1 base short, with 10 bases between. This CDR3 spans 14 amino acids. This CDR3 reads CASSSAGTQETQYF. The CDR3 DNA reads as TGCGCCAGCAGCTCTGCCGGGACCCAAGAGACCCAGTACTTC.

This clonotype was counted many times. The rearrangement links TRBV5-1 to TRBJ2-7, with a tentative D call TRBD1 (5 bases). Deletions cut 2 bases from V and 2 bases from J, with 14 bases between. Germline lookup yields CDR1 SGHRS and CDR2 YFSETQ. The CDR3 runs to 15 residues. The CDR3 reads CASSLDRQTTYEQYF. The CDR3 nucleotides are TGCGCCAGCAGCTTAGACAGACAAACGACCTACGAGCAGTACTTC.

This clonotype was found many times. The chain carries TRBV5-1 and TRBJ2-5; D is undetermined. This CDR3 spans 14 amino acids. V lost 5 bases and J lost 5, with 16 bases in between. The germline V gene encodes CDR1 SGHRS and CDR2 YFSETQ. The CDR3 DNA is TGCGCCAGCAGGGTGACCGCCGGCAGTGAGACCCAGTACTTC. Its protein product is CASRVTAGSETQYF. Variable domain in full (rest from reference TRBV5-1 and TRBJ2-5): KAGVTQTPRYLIKTRGQQVTLSCSPISGHRSVSWYQQTPGQGLQFLFEYFSETQRNKGNFPGRFSGRQFSNSRSEMNVSTLELGDSALYLCASRVTAGSETQYFGPGTRLLVL.

The chain uses TRBV28 and TRBJ1-1; perhaps TRBD1 as D (6 bases). CDR3 size: 16 residues. Germline V lookup: CDR1 MDHEN, CDR2 SYDVKM. V was pared by 7 bases and J by 8 bases, with 26 bases between. CDR3 residues: CASTSLGAGWGLEAFF. The CDR3 coding sequence is TGTGCCAGCACCTCCCTGGGGGCAGGGTGGGGCTTGGAAGCTTTCTTT.

This clonotype was seen repeatedly, ten times or more. V is TRBV28 and J is TRBJ2-1, with TRBD2 matching 8 bases. This CDR3 region has 14 residues. Germline V gene data show CDR1 as MDHEN and CDR2 as SYDVKM. With 5 bases clipped from V and 15 bases from J, the junction kept 15 bases outside the gene matches. The CDR3 sequence is CASSPQPLADTGFF. In DNA, the CDR3 is TGTGCCAGCAGTCCCCAACCACTAGCGGACACGGGGTTCTTC.

V gene TRBV2 combines with J gene TRBJ2-7; 13 bases line up with TRBD2. Germline V gene lookup returns CDR1 SNHLY and CDR2 FYNNEI. CDR3 size: 15 residues. V shed 4 bases and J 5 bases; nucleotides not matched to a gene: 5. Here the CDR3 DNA reads TGTGCCAGCAGTGTCACTAGCGGGAGGGCCGACGAGCAGTACTTC. This translates into CASSVTSGRADEQYF.

V is TRBV10-3 and J is TRBJ1-1, with D unresolved. This CDR3 spans 12 amino acids. V gave up 8 bases and J gave up 1 base, with 8 bases separating them. CDR1 ENHRY and CDR2 SYGVKD come from the germline V gene. CDR3 region: CAIREGNTEAFF. DNA of the CDR3: TGTGCCATCCGGGAAGGGAACACTGAAGCTTTCTTT.

This clonotype was counted at least ten times. The chain employs TRBV28 and TRBJ2-1, with TRBD1 matching over 10 bases. From germline, CDR1 is MDHEN and CDR2 SYDVKM. J lost 8 bases, V lost 6 bases, and 7 bases had no gene match. The CDR3 has 14 residues. CDR3 sequence (DNA): TGTGCCAGCAGATTGACAGGGGGCAAGGATGAGCAGTTCTTC. This encodes CASRLTGGKDEQFF.

This clonotype came up many times. V usage is TRBV4-1 and J usage is TRBJ2-3, with D possibly TRBD1 on 5 matching bases. Looked up from germline, CDR1 is MGHRA and CDR2 is YSYEKL. V was trimmed by 0 bases and J by 3 bases, leaving 16 bases between them. This CDR3 region has 17 residues. CDR3 DNA: TGCGCCAGCAGCCAAGATCCGCGGCAGGGTGAGACAGATACGCAGTATTTT. Translation gives CASSQDPRQGETDTQYF.

The chain carries TRBV6-5 and TRBJ1-1, with no clear D. V was trimmed by 5 bases and J by 1 base, leaving 14 bases between them. Per the germline V gene, CDR1 is MNHEY and CDR2 is SVGAGI. The CDR3 contains 15 residues. The CDR3 nucleotides read TGTGCCAGCAGTCCCTACTCCTACGGGAACACTGAAGCTTTCTTT. Translating it yields CASSPYSYGNTEAFF.

The table lists this clonotype with many counts. J is TRBJ2-5 and V is TRBV14; perhaps TRBD2 as D (6 bases). Germline V gene lookup returns CDR1 SGHDN and CDR2 FVKESK. The germline V and J ends were trimmed by 0 bases and 2 bases, with 13 bases remaining between them. CDR3 length: 16 amino acids. Here the CDR3 DNA reads TGTGCCAGCAGCCAAGACCGAGTAGCGGTACAAGAGACCCAGTACTTC. Its protein product is CASSQDRVAVQETQYF.

The gene calls are TRBV28 and TRBJ1-5, with 8 bases identical to TRBD1. V lost 5 bases to trimming and J lost 7 bases; unmatched junction nucleotides: 7. Per the germline V gene, CDR1 is MDHEN and CDR2 is SYDVKM. The CDR3 is 14 residues long. CDR3 in amino acids: CASSRSGGRQPQHF. The CDR3 DNA sequence: TGTGCCAGCAGTAGGTCAGGGGGCAGGCAGCCCCAGCATTTT.

This clonotype has at least ten counts. V usage is TRBV7-8 and J usage is TRBJ1-5; no clear D gene. The CDR3 covers 15 residues. Germline-derived CDR1 and CDR2 are SGHVS and FQNEAQ. The V gene lost 2 bases and the J gene lost 1 base, with 9 bases spanning the gap. The CDR3 nucleotides are TGTGCCAGCAGCTTACAGCGTCTAAGCAATCAGCCCCAGCATTTT. It yields the protein CASSLQRLSNQPQHF.

In its sample, this clonotype was seen a few times. This sequence joins TRBV20-1 and TRBJ2-7; 11 nucleotides line up with TRBD2. The trim removed 1 base at V and 5 bases at J, leaving 7 bases unmatched. CDR3 length: 15 amino acids. Per germline, CDR1 DFQATT and CDR2 SNEGSKA (reference sequence). CDR3 bases: TGCAGTGCTAGAGGGACTAGCGGGCGTCTCAACGAGCAGTACTTC. Its translation is CSARGTSGRLNEQYF.

This clonotype was recorded once. The chain employs TRBV7-2 and TRBJ2-1; TRBD1 matches at 7 bases. With V trimmed by 5 bases and J by 2 bases, 6 bases remained unmatched. The CDR3 runs 15 residues. Germline V gene data show CDR1 as SGHTA and CDR2 as FQGNSA. In DNA form, the CDR3 reads TGTGCCAGCAGCGGCGGACAGGTCGCCTACAATGAGCAGTTCTTC. It codes for CASSGGQVAYNEQFF.

This clonotype appeared many times. The V gene is TRBV2, the J gene TRBJ1-5; D unresolved. Trimming left V 4 bases short and J 1 base short, with 8 bases between. The CDR3 totals 14 residues. Germline loops: CDR1 SNHLY, CDR2 FYNNEI. CDR3 nucleotide sequence: TGTGCCAGCAGTGGGGAATTAAGCAATCAGCCCCAGCATTTT. Amino acid sequence: CASSGELSNQPQHF. Based on the CDR3 plus reference TRBV2 and TRBJ1-5, the full variable domain is EPEVTQTPSHQVTQMGQEVILRCVPISNHLYFYWYRQILGQKVEFLVSFYNNEISEKSEIFDDQFSVERPDGSNFTLKIRSTKLEDSAMYFCASSGELSNQPQHFGDGTRLSIL.

CDR3 nucleotide sequence: TGCAGTGCAATCGCGGGGGGAAATAGCAATCAGCCCCAGCATTTT. It is translated as CSAIAGGNSNQPQHF. The genes are TRBV20-1 and TRBJ1-5; D is possibly TRBD1 (5 bases). The CDR3 length is 15 residues. Germline assignment: CDR1 DFQATT and CDR2 SNEGSKA (reference sequence). V was shortened by 6 bases and J by 0 bases, with 15 bases between the two germline ends.

This clonotype was counted ten times or more. J is TRBJ2-2 and V is TRBV3-1; 11 bases fit TRBD1. The CDR3 loop spans 16 amino acids. With V trimmed by 2 bases and J by 2 bases, 1 base remained unmatched. The germline CDR1 and CDR2 sequences are LGHDT and YNNKEL (reference sequence). CDR3 loop: CASSQRTGGNTGELFF. DNA for the CDR3: TGTGCCAGCAGCCAACGGACAGGGGGCAACACCGGGGAGCTGTTTTTT.

This clonotype came up many times. The chain carries TRBV7-9 and TRBJ2-4; D tentatively fits TRBD1 or TRBD2 (6 bases each). This CDR3 is 19 amino acids long. V was shortened by 1 base and J by 3 bases, with 22 bases between the two germline ends. Germline V CDR1 and CDR2: SEHNR, FQNEAQ (reference sequence). The CDR3 spells CASSLVGGRGDVVKNIQYF. The CDR3 DNA sequence: TGTGCCAGCAGCTTAGTCGGGGGCCGGGGCGATGTAGTCAAAAACATTCAGTACTTC.

There are many counts of this clonotype. CDR3 DNA: TGCAGTGCTAGAGATTTGTCCCGACTAGCGGGAGCGAACAATGAGCAGTTCTTC. It is translated as CSARDLSRLAGANNEQFF. The rearrangement joins TRBV20-1 to TRBJ2-1, with 12 bases fitting TRBD2. V shed 0 bases, J shed 5 bases, and the junction held 11 bases outside the gene matches. The CDR3 has 18 residues. CDR1 is DFQATT and CDR2 is SNEGSKA in the germline V gene (reference sequence).

This clonotype occurred a few times. This chain connects TRBV5-1 to TRBJ1-1; no firm D call. V dropped 1 base and J dropped 1 base, with 5 bases sitting between them. This CDR3 is built from 13 residues. Germline V gene sequence: CDR1 SGHRS, CDR2 YFSETQ. The chain's CDR3 is CASSLKANTEAFF. The CDR3 nucleotides are TGCGCCAGCAGCTTGAAGGCGAACACTGAAGCTTTCTTT.

This clonotype was seen many times. This rearrangement joins TRBV5-5 to TRBJ2-2; 10 nucleotides agree with TRBD1. Per germline, CDR1 SGHKS and CDR2 YYEKEE (reference sequence). V shed 1 base and J 0 bases; nucleotides not matched to a gene: 6. The CDR3 runs to 18 residues. DNA for the CDR3: TGTGCCAGCAGCTTGATCCCGGGACAGGGGCCGAACACCGGGGAGCTGTTTTTT. Amino acids: CASSLIPGQGPNTGELFF.